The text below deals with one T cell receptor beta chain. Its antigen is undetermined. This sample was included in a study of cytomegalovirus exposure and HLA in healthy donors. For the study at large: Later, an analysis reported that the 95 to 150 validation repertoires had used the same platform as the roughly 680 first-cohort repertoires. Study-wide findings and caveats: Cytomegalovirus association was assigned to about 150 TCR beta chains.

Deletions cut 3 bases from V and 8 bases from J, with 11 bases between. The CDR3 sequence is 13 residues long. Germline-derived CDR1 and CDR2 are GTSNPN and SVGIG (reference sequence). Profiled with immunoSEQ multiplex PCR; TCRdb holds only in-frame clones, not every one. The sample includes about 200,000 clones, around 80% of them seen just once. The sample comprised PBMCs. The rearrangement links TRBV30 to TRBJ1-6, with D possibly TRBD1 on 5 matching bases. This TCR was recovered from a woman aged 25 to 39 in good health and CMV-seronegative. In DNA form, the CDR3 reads TGTGCCTGGAGGGAGACAGCTTATTCACCCCTCCACTTT. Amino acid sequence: CAWRETAYSPLHF.